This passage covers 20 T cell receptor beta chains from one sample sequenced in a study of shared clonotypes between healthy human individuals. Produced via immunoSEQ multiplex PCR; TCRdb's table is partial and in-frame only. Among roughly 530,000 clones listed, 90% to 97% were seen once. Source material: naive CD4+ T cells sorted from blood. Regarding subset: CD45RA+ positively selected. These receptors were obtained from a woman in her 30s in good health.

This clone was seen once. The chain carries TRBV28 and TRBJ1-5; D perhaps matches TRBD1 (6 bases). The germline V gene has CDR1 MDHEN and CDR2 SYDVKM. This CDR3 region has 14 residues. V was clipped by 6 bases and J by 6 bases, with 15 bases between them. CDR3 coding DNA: TGTGCCAGCAGCTCACCCCAGGGGACTCAGCCCCAGCATTTT. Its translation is CASSSPQGTQPQHF.

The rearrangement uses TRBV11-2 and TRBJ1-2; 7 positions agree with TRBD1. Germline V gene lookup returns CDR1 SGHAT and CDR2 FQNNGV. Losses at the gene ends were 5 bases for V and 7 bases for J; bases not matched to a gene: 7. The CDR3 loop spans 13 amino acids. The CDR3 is CASSTDRSGGYTF. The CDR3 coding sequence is TGTGCCAGCAGCACGGACAGGTCAGGTGGCTACACCTTC.

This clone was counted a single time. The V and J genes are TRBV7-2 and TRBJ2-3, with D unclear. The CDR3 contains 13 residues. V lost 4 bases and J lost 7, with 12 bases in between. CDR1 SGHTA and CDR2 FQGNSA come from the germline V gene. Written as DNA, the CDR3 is TGTGCCAGCAGCTCCGGCCCGGTGTATACGCAGTATTTT. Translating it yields CASSSGPVYTQYF.

The CDR3 bases are TGCGCCAGCAGCTTGTCTCGGGGACAGTTCACAGATACGCAGTATTTT. Protein sequence: CASSLSRGQFTDTQYF. V and J are TRBV5-1 and TRBJ2-3, with 7 bases lining up with TRBD1. CDR1 and CDR2 (germline): SGHRS, YFSETQ. CDR3 length: 16 residues. V was clipped by 1 base and J by 2 bases; unmatched bases: 7. The full variable domain, its missing parts supplied by reference TRBV5-1 and TRBJ2-3, is KAGVTQTPRYLIKTRGQQVTLSCSPISGHRSVSWYQQTPGQGLQFLFEYFSETQRNKGNFPGRFSGRQFSNSRSEMNVSTLELGDSALYLCASSLSRGQFTDTQYFGPGTRLTVL.

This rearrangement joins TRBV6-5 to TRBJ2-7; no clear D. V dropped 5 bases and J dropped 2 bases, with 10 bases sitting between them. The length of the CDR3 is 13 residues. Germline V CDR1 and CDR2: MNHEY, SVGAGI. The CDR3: CASSPQFTYEQYF. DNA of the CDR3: TGTGCCAGCAGTCCTCAATTCACCTACGAGCAGTACTTC.

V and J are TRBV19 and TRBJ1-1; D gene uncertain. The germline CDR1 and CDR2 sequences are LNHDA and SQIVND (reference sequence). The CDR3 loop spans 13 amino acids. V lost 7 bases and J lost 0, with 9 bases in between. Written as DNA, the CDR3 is TGTGCCAGTAAGGCAGGATTGAACACTGAAGCTTTCTTT. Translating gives CASKAGLNTEAFF.

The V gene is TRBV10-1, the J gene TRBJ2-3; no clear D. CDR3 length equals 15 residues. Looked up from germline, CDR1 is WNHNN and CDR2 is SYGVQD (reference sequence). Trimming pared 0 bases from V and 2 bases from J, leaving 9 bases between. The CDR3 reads CASSESEQLTDTQYF. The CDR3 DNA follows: TGCGCCAGCAGTGAGTCGGAGCAGCTCACAGATACGCAGTATTTT.

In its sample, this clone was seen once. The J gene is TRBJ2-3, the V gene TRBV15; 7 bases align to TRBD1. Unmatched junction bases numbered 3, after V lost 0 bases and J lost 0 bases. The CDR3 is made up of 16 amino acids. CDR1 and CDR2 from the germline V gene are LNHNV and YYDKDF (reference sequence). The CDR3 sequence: CATSRDQGQSTDTQYF. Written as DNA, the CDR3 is TGTGCCACCAGCAGAGATCAGGGACAGAGCACAGATACGCAGTATTTT.

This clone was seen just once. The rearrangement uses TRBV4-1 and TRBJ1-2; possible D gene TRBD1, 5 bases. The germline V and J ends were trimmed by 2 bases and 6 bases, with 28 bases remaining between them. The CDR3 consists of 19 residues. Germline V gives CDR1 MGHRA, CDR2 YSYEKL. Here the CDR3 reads CASSQPRSGRGVQGHGYTF. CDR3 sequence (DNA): TGCGCCAGCAGCCAACCCCGGTCAGGACGTGGCGTGCAGGGCCATGGCTACACCTTC.

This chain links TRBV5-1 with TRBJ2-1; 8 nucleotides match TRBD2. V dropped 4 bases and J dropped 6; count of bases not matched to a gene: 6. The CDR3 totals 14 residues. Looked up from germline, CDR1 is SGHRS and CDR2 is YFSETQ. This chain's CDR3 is CASSKIAGFNEQFF. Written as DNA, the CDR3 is TGCGCCAGCAGCAAGATAGCGGGATTCAATGAGCAGTTCTTC.

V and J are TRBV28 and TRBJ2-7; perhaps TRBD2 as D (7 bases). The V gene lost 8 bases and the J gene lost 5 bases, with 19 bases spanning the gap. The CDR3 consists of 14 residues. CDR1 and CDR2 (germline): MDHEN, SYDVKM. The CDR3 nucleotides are TGTGCCAGCCGGAGGGGGGAGGGGATCCACGAGCAGTACTTC. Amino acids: CASRRGEGIHEQYF.

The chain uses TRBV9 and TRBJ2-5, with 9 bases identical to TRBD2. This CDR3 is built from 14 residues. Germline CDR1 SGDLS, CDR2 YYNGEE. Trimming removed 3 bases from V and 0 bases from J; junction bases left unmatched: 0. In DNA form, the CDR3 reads TGTGCCAGCAGCGAGCGGGGGGACCAAGAGACCCAGTACTTC. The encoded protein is CASSERGDQETQYF.

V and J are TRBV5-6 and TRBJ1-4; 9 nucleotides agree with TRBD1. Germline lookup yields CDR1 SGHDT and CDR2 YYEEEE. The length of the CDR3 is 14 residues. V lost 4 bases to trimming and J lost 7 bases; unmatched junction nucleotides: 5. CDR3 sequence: CASSSGQGFEKLFF. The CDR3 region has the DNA TGTGCCAGCAGCAGCGGACAGGGGTTTGAAAAACTGTTTTTT.

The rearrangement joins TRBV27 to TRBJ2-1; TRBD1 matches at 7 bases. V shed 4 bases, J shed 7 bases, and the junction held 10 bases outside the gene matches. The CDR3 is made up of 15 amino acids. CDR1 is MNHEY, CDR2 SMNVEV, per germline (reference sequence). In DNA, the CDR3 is TGTGCCAGCAGTTCCCCCCGACAGGGCAGGAATGAGCAGTTCTTC. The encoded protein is CASSSPRQGRNEQFF.

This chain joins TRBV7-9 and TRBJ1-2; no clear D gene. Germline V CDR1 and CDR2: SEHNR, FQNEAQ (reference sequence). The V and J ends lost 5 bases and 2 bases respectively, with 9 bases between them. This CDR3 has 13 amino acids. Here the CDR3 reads CASSLNRNYGYTF. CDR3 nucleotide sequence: TGTGCCAGCAGCCTCAATAGAAACTATGGCTACACCTTC.

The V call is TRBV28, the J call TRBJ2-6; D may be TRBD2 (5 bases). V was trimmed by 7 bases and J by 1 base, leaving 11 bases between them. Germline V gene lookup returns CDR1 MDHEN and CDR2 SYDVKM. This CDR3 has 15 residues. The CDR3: CASIGGSSGANVLTF. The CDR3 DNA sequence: TGTGCCAGCATAGGAGGTAGTTCTGGGGCCAACGTCCTGACTTTC.

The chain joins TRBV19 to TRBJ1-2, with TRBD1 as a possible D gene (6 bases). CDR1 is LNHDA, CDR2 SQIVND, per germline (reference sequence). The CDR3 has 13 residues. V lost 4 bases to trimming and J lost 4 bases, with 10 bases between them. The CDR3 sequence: CASSNRAGYGYTF. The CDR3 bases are TGTGCCAGTAGTAACAGGGCAGGCTATGGCTACACCTTC.

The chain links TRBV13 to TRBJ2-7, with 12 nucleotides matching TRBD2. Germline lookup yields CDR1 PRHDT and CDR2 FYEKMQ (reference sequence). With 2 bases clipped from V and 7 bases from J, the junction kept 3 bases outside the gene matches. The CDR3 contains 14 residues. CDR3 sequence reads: CASSLLAGGQEQYF. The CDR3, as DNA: TGTGCCAGCAGCTTACTAGCGGGAGGGCAGGAGCAGTACTTC.

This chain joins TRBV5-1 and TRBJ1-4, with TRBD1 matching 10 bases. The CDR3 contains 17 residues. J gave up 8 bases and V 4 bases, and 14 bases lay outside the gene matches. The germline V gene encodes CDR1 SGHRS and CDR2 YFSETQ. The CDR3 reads CASSTGQGGAFVEKLFF. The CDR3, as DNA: TGCGCCAGCAGCACTGGACAGGGGGGCGCCTTTGTAGAAAAACTGTTTTTT.

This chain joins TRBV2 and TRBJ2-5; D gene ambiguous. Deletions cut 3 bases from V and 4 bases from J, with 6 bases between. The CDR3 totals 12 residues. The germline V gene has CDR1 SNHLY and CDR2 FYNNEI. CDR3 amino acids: CASSDPLETQYF. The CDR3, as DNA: TGTGCCAGCAGTGACCCCTTAGAGACCCAGTACTTC.